This T cell receptor (beta chain) was observed in a study of CD8 T cells in ankylosing spondylitis. General observations from the study: In peripheral blood, disease-linked CD8+ clones occurred at relatively low frequencies. Within ankylosing spondylitis blood, a TCR beta motif made up of under 10 highly homologous variants appeared to be characteristic. Disease-linked clones were reportedly significantly enriched in matched ankylosing spondylitis synovial fluid.

Quantitative barcoded 5'-RACE was used to prepare TCR beta libraries. Each CDR3 protein gets one entry after TCRdb re-called the 5' RACE reads with MiXCR. The sample has some 87,000 distinct CDR3 sequences, around 9.4% seen once. On this clonotype: The antigen is unknown.

Germline CDR1 is SGHRS and CDR2 is YFSETQ. With 5 bases removed from V and 1 base from J, the gap between germline ends came to 15 bases. The CDR3 contains 16 residues. The receptor was isolated from a male donor with ankylosing spondylitis or in good health (not recorded which). Sequencing was done on a sample of blood, either unsorted or a sorted T cell fraction (not recorded which). This chain connects TRBV5-1 to TRBJ2-2, with D possibly being TRBD1 or TRBD2 (5 bases each). CDR3 region: CASSDSGAGNTGELFF. The CDR3 DNA reads as TGCGCCAGCAGTGACTCCGGGGCAGGGAACACCGGGGAGCTGTTTTTT. The full variable domain, with the rest looked up from reference TRBV5-1 and TRBJ2-2, is KAGVTQTPRYLIKTRGQQVTLSCSPISGHRSVSWYQQTPGQGLQFLFEYFSETQRNKGNFPGRFSGRQFSNSRSEMNVSTLELGDSALYLCASSDSGAGNTGELFFGEGSRLTVL.